Following are 16 T cell receptor beta chains from one sample sequenced in a study of blood T cell repertoires in COVID-19. The repertoire was sequenced with immunoSEQ multiplex PCR; TCRdb's copy has only in-frame clones and lacks some. The sample gives some 490,000 clones, around nine tenths of which show up once; under 9.5% is in the top ten. The material sequenced was PBMCs or T cells enriched from blood (not recorded which). All receptors derive from a woman aged 55-70 years who had recovered from COVID-19.

The chain uses TRBV7-9 and TRBJ2-5; 9 bases are shared with TRBD1. The germline CDR1 and CDR2 sequences are SEHNR and FQNEAQ (reference sequence). V lost 7 bases, J lost 7 bases, and 10 bases stayed unmatched. The CDR3 spans 14 residues. The CDR3 DNA follows: TGTGCCAGCACCGTGGACAGGGGCCTTGGGACCCAGTACTTC. Its translation: CASTVDRGLGTQYF.

V and J are TRBV11-3 and TRBJ1-2; no clear D gene. V was shortened by 1 base and J by 5 bases, with 11 bases between the two germline ends. The CDR3 totals 14 residues. Germline values: CDR1 SGHNT, CDR2 YENEEA. The CDR3 sequence is CASSLAGFEYGYTF. CDR3 bases: TGTGCCAGCAGCTTAGCGGGATTTGAGTATGGCTACACCTTC.

This clone was found once. This chain connects TRBV5-5 to TRBJ1-4, with 7 bases identical to TRBD1. The CDR3 extends over 14 amino acids. The germline gives CDR1 SGHKS, CDR2 YYEKEE (reference sequence). V dropped 1 base and J dropped 7; count of bases not matched to a gene: 4. Written as DNA, the CDR3 is TGTGCCAGCAGCTTGTTAGGGGGCAGTGAAAAACTGTTTTTT. Amino acid sequence: CASSLLGGSEKLFF.

The chain couples TRBV19 to TRBJ1-2; no firm D call. The CDR3 is 13 amino acids. Trimming stripped 7 bases from V and 4 bases from J, with 13 bases between. Germline CDR1 reads LNHDA; CDR2 reads SQIVND (reference sequence). The CDR3 loop reads CASIGLWGYGYTF. The CDR3 nucleotides read TGTGCCAGTATAGGACTGTGGGGCTATGGCTACACCTTC.

This rearrangement joins TRBV7-2 to TRBJ2-7; a possible D gene is TRBD1 (5 bases). The CDR3 consists of 14 residues. CDR1 SGHTA and CDR2 FQGNSA come from the germline V gene. V was trimmed by 5 bases and J by 0 bases, leaving 11 bases between them. The DNA for the CDR3 is TGTGCCAGCAGCCCCCAGGGTTCCTCCTACGAGCAGTACGTC. It is translated as CASSPQGSSYEQYV.

This clone appeared once. This chain uses TRBV13 with TRBJ2-3; 8 bases match TRBD2. Germline loops: CDR1 PRHDT, CDR2 FYEKMQ (reference sequence). CDR3 size: 15 residues. Germline trimming cut 4 bases from V and 7 bases from J; bases unmatched to any gene: 10. CDR3 bases: TGTGCCAGCAGCTCCGCGGGCGGGGGGACTTATACGCAGTATTTT. It translates to CASSSAGGGTYTQYF. The whole variable domain, remainder taken from reference TRBV13 and TRBJ2-3, is AAGVIQSPRHLIKEKRETATLKCYPIPRHDTVYWYQQGPGQDPQFLISFYEKMQSDKGSIPDRFSAQQFSDYHSELNMSSLELGDSALYFCASSSAGGGTYTQYFGPGTRLTVL.

The chain's CDR3 is CASSLKGVSNQPQHF. The CDR3 DNA reads TGTGCCAGCAGTTTAAAAGGGGTTAGCAATCAGCCCCAGCATTTT. The gene calls are TRBV27 and TRBJ1-5, with a tentative D call TRBD1 (5 bases). V was pared by 2 bases and J by 0 bases, with 8 bases between. This CDR3 has 15 amino acids. CDR1 is MNHEY, CDR2 SMNVEV, per germline (reference sequence).

The V gene is TRBV4-1, the J gene TRBJ1-3, with D perhaps matching TRBD1 (6 bases). Germline V gene lookup returns CDR1 MGHRA and CDR2 YSYEKL. V was shortened by 4 bases and J by 4 bases, with 14 bases between the two germline ends. The CDR3 consists of 15 residues. The CDR3 loop is CASSPQNRAGNTIYF. The CDR3 DNA is TGCGCCAGCAGCCCTCAGAACAGGGCGGGAAACACCATATATTTT.

The chain carries TRBV19 and TRBJ1-5, with 8 bases that match TRBD1. Germline values: CDR1 LNHDA, CDR2 SQIVND (reference sequence). V lost 5 bases and J lost 3; bases outside the gene matches: 9. The CDR3 spans 16 residues. The CDR3 bases are TGTGCCAGTAGTCCGCAGGGGGCCCTTATCAATCAGCCCCAGCATTTT. It yields the protein CASSPQGALINQPQHF.

The chain joins TRBV6-6 to TRBJ1-1; perhaps TRBD1 as D (6 bases). The germline V gene has CDR1 MNHNY and CDR2 SVGAGI (reference sequence). This CDR3 region has 16 residues. Trimming stripped 6 bases from V and 0 bases from J, with 17 bases between. CDR3 coding DNA: TGTGCCAGCAGCTTTATGGGGGGGGCGATGAACACTGAAGCTTTCTTT. Its protein is CASSFMGGAMNTEAFF.

This chain joins TRBV10-2 and TRBJ2-7, with D possibly TRBD2 on 6 matching bases. Germline lookup yields CDR1 WSHSY and CDR2 SAAADI. This CDR3 is built from 15 residues. V gave up 3 bases and J gave up 3 bases, with 15 bases separating them. Here the CDR3 reads CASSDGGANGYEQYF. The CDR3 nucleotides read TGCGCCAGCAGTGACGGGGGAGCGAATGGCTACGAGCAGTACTTC.

The genes are TRBV7-9 and TRBJ1-5; the match to TRBD1 covers 8 bases. J lost 4 bases, V lost 4 bases, and 9 bases had no gene match. The CDR3 covers 16 residues. Germline V lookup: CDR1 SEHNR, CDR2 FQNEAQ (reference sequence). CDR3 sequence: CASSSTDRGANQPQHF. The CDR3 DNA sequence: TGTGCCAGCAGCTCCACTGACAGGGGCGCTAATCAGCCCCAGCATTTT. Supplemented by reference TRBV7-9 and TRBJ1-5, the full variable domain reads DTGVSQNPRHKITKRGQNVTFRCDPISEHNRLYWYRQTLGQGPEFLTYFQNEAQLEKSRLLSDRFSAERPKGSFSTLEIQRTEQGDSAMYLCASSSTDRGANQPQHFGDGTRLSIL.

The genes are TRBV6-6 and TRBJ1-3, with D perhaps TRBD1 (6 bases). Trimming took off 6 bases at V and 1 base at J, with 10 bases between the two ends. CDR1 is MNHNY and CDR2 is SVGAGI in the germline V gene (reference sequence). The CDR3 is 14 amino acids. The CDR3: CASSPQGSGNTIYF. CDR3 DNA: TGTGCCAGCAGCCCACAGGGATCTGGAAACACCATATATTTT.

Only one count was recorded for this clone. The chain uses TRBV6-2 or TRBV6-3 and TRBJ2-7, with unresolved D. Germline V lookup: CDR1 MNHEY, CDR2 SVGEGT. V gave up 2 bases and J gave up 4 bases, with 18 bases separating them. The CDR3 has 16 residues. CDR3 sequence reads: CASSYPVDSPGYEQYF. The DNA for the CDR3 is TGTGCCAGCAGTTACCCGGTGGATAGCCCTGGGTACGAGCAGTACTTC.

The gene calls are TRBV3-1 (or the pseudogene TRBV3-2) and TRBJ1-2, with D possibly being TRBD1 (6 bases). V lost 2 bases to trimming and J lost 4 bases, with 8 bases between them. The CDR3 extends over 13 amino acids. Germline assignment: CDR1 LGHDT and CDR2 YNNKEL (reference sequence). Here the CDR3 reads CASSQQGSYGYTF. CDR3 DNA sequence: TGTGCCAGCAGCCAACAGGGGTCCTATGGCTACACCTTC.

V and J are TRBV19 and TRBJ2-3, with D possibly matching TRBD1 (5 bases). Germline CDR1 LNHDA, CDR2 SQIVND (reference sequence). CDR3 size: 16 residues. The V gene lost 0 bases and the J gene lost 0 bases, with 10 bases spanning the gap. Here the CDR3 DNA reads TGTGCCAGTAGTATAGATCAGGGCGGTAGCACAGATACGCAGTATTTT. Residues: CASSIDQGGSTDTQYF.